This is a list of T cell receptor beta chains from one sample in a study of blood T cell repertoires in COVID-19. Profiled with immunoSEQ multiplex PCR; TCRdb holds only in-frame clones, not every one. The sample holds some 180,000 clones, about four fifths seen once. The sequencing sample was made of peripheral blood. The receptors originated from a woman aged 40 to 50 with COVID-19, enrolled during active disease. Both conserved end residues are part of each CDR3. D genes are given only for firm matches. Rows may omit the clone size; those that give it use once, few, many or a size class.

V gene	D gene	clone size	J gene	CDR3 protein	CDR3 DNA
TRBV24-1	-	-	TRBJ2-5	CATSDFSGSETQYF	TGTGCCACCAGTGATTTCTCAGGGTCCGAGACCCAGTACTTC
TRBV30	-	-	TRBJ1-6	CAWSVPRASPLHF	TGTGCCTGGAGTGTTCCCAGGGCCTCACCCCTCCACTTT
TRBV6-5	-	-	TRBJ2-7	CASLRRGGQGYEQYF	TGTGCCAGCCTCAGACGGGGAGGCCAAGGCTACGAGCAGTACTTC
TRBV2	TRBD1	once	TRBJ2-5	CASNLGQQKETQYF	TGTGCCAGCAACCTGGGACAGCAAAAAGAGACCCAGTACTTC
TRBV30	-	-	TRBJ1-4	CAWSGSGSTNEKLFF	TGTGCCTGGAGTGGGAGTGGTTCAACTAATGAAAAACTGTTTTTT
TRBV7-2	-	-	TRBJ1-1	CASSLASSGLAFF	TGTGCCAGCAGCTTAGCCTCCTCCGGGTTAGCTTTCTTT
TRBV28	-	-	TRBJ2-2	CASNSLPSTGELFF	TGTGCCAGCAACAGCCTGCCGTCCACCGGGGAGCTGTTTTTT
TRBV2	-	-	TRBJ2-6	CASSEESSGANVLTF	TGTGCCAGCAGTGAGGAGTCCTCTGGGGCCAACGTCCTGACTTTC
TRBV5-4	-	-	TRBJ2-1	CASSFPRDNEQFF	TGTGCCAGCAGCTTTCCCCGGGACAATGAGCAGTTCTTC
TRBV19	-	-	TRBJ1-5	CASTTGTANQPQHF	TGTGCCAGTACTACCGGGACTGCTAATCAGCCCCAGCATTTT
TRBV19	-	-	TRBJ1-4	CASSISPAAGASEKLFF	TGTGCCAGTAGTATATCCCCTGCCGCAGGGGCCTCTGAAAAACTGTTTTTT
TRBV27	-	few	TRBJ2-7	CASSLYSGLTSEQYF	TGTGCCAGCAGTTTATACTCGGGACTTACGAGCGAGCAGTACTTC
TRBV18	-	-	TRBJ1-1	CASSFSENTEAFF	TGTGCCAGCTCCTTCAGTGAAAACACTGAAGCTTTCTTT
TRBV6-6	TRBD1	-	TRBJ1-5	CASSSGTENQPQHF	TGTGCCAGCAGTTCCGGGACAGAGAATCAGCCCCAGCATTTT
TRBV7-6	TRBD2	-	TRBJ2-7	CASSQPSSGHPKQYF	TGTGCCAGCAGCCAACCATCTAGCGGGCACCCAAAGCAGTACTTC
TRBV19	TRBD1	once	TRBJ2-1	CASCRGTGGNEQFF	TGTGCCAGTTGTAGGGGGACAGGGGGCAATGAGCAGTTCTTC
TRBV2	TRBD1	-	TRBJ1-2	CGWTGIGYTF	TGTGGATGGACAGGGATTGGCTACACCTTC
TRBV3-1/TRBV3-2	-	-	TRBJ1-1	CASSQERASGVPMNTEAFF	TGTGCCAGCAGCCAAGAAAGGGCATCAGGGGTTCCCATGAACACTGAAGCTTTCTTT
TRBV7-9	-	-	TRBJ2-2	CASSLDTTGELFF	TGTGCCAGCAGCTTAGACACCACCGGGGAGCTGTTTTTT
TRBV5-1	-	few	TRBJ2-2	CASSLAGEELFF	TGCGCCAGCAGCTTAGCAGGGGAGGAGCTGTTTTTT
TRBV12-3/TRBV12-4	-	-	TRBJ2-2	CASSFGYTGELFF	TGTGCCAGCAGTTTCGGTTACACCGGGGAGCTGTTTTTT
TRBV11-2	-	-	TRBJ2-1	CASSLEGTLYNEQFF	TGTGCCAGCAGCTTAGAAGGGACACTATACAATGAGCAGTTCTTC
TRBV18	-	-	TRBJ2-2	CASSPPGAVNTGELFF	TGTGCCAGCTCACCACCAGGGGCAGTGAACACCGGGGAGCTGTTTTTT
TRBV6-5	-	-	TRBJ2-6	CAIRGLASGANVLTF	TGTGCCATTCGCGGGCTGGCCTCTGGGGCCAACGTCCTGACTTTC
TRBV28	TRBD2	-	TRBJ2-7	CASRLAGNLYEQYF	TGTGCCAGCAGGCTAGCGGGTAACCTCTACGAGCAGTACTTC
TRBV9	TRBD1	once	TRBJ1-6	CASSALPGTGRSSYNSPLHF	TGTGCCAGCAGCGCCCTTCCCGGGACAGGGAGGAGCTCCTATAATTCACCCCTCCACTTT
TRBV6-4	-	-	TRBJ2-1	CASSDLRGPNNEQFF	TGTGCCAGCAGTGACTTGCGGGGCCCCAACAATGAGCAGTTCTTC
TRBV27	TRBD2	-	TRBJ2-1	CASQRGLYNEQFF	TGTGCCAGTCAGCGGGGCCTCTACAATGAGCAGTTCTTC
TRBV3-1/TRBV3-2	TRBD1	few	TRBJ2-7	CASSHWTGEREQYF	TGTGCCAGCAGCCATTGGACAGGGGAACGCGAGCAGTACTTC
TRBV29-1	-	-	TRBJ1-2	CSVAGTTSGYTF	TGCAGCGTAGCCGGGACAACGTCTGGCTACACCTTC
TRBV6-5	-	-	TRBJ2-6	CASSFSGGGGANVLTF	TGTGCCAGCAGTTTTTCAGGGGGAGGTGGGGCCAACGTCCTGACTTTC
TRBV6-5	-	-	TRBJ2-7	CASTKGAYQYF	TGTGCCAGCACCAAGGGAGCTTATCAGTACTTC
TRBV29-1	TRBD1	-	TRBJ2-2	CSAKTGGIGELFF	TGCAGCGCCAAGACAGGGGGCATCGGGGAGCTGTTTTTT
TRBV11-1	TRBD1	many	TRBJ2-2	CASSKTGGGTGELFF	TGTGCCAGCAGCAAGACAGGGGGCGGTACCGGGGAGCTGTTTTTT
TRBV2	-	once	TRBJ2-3	CASSLSPGSTDTQYF	TGTGCCAGCAGCCTGAGCCCGGGGTCCACAGATACGCAGTATTTT
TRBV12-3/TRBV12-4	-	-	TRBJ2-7	CASSLNRDYEQYF	TGTGCCAGCAGTTTAAACAGGGATTACGAGCAGTACTTC
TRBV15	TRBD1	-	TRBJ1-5	CATSRVPGGIQPQHF	TGTGCCACCAGCAGAGTTCCAGGGGGGATTCAGCCCCAGCATTTT
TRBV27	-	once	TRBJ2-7	CASSNIRGDHYF	TGTGCCAGCAGTAATATCCGCGGGGACCACTACTTC
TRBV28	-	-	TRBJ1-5	CASGPGGNQPQHF	TGTGCCAGCGGGCCGGGGGGCAATCAGCCCCAGCATTTT
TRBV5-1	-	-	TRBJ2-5	CASSASGVQETQYF	TGCGCCAGCAGCGCATCAGGGGTCCAAGAGACCCAGTACTTC
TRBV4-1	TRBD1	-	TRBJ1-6	CASQGQGTFDSPLHF	TGCGCCAGCCAAGGACAGGGGACGTTTGATTCACCCCTCCACTTT
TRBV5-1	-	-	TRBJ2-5	CASNGQIQETQYF	TGCGCCAGCAATGGACAGATACAAGAGACCCAGTACTTC